The TCR beta chain under discussion was sequenced for a study of PD-L1 blockade in urothelial cancer. This clone was seen once. The germline gives CDR1 SGHRS, CDR2 YFSETQ. J lost 2 bases, V lost 2 bases, and 8 bases had no gene match. The CDR3 runs 17 residues. The method was immunoSEQ multiplex PCR; TCRdb's version includes in-frame clones alone and lacks a portion of them. Of 100,000 or so clones in the sample, approximately 91% are singletons; the top ten hold 0.7% to 0.95%. This sequence joins TRBV5-1 and TRBJ2-2; the match to TRBD2 covers 8 bases. This TCR came from a woman aged 80 or over with urothelial cancer. Sequences were derived from PBMCs, sampled around atezolizumab (anti-PD-L1) treatment. Here the CDR3 reads CASSLIPGLDNTGELFF. CDR3 DNA: TGCGCCAGCAGCTTAATTCCGGGACTAGACAACACCGGGGAGCTGTTTTTT.